This passage covers 5 T cell receptor beta chains from one sample sequenced in a study of blood T cell repertoires in COVID-19. Libraries were prepared by immunoSEQ multiplex PCR; TCRdb keeps only in-frame clonotypes and omits some of them. The sample yields approximately 36,000 clones, around four fifths seen once. Input material: peripheral blood. These receptors were collected from a man in his 60s with COVID-19, enrolled during active disease.

The V call is TRBV27, the J call TRBJ2-2; tentatively, D is TRBD2 (7 bases). V was pared by 7 bases and J by 0 bases, with 15 bases between. The CDR3 is 16 amino acids. Per the germline V gene, CDR1 is MNHEY and CDR2 is SMNVEV (reference sequence). In nucleotides, the CDR3 is TGTGCCAGCACCCGGGGGGCAGGGACGAACACCGGGGAGCTGTTTTTT. It yields the protein CASTRGAGTNTGELFF.

This clone came up a few times. The V gene is TRBV19, the J gene TRBJ1-5, with D possibly TRBD1 on 6 matching bases. The CDR3 runs to 15 residues. Germline CDR1 is LNHDA and CDR2 is SQIVND (reference sequence). V gave up 7 bases and J gave up 7 bases, with 20 bases separating them. The DNA of the CDR3 is TGTGCCAGTACCCCCGGGAGGGGGTTCGGGCAGCCCCAGCATTTT. This gives the protein CASTPGRGFGQPQHF. The entire variable domain, with the rest obtained from reference TRBV19 and TRBJ1-5, is as follows: DGGITQSPKYLFRKEGQNVTLSCEQNLNHDAMYWYRQDPGQGLRLIYYSQIVNDFQKGDIAEGYSVSREKKESFPLTVTSAQKNPTAFYLCASTPGRGFGQPQHFGDGTRLSIL.

The chain recombines TRBV29-1 with TRBJ1-5, with a possible D match to TRBD1 (5 bases). This CDR3 comprises 15 residues. Trimming took 4 bases from V and 1 from J, leaving 14 bases between them. The germline V gene has CDR1 SQVTM and CDR2 ANQGSEA. CDR3: CSVGWGGSSNQPQHF. The CDR3 DNA is TGCAGCGTTGGTTGGGGGGGATCGAGCAATCAGCCCCAGCATTTT. Full variable domain (missing parts from reference TRBV29-1 and TRBJ1-5): SAVISQKPSRDICQRGTSLTIQCQVDSQVTMMFWYRQQPGQSLTLIATANQGSEATYESGFVIDKFPISRPNLTFSTLTVSNMSPEDSSIYLCSVGWGGSSNQPQHFGDGTRLSIL.

The chain couples TRBV6-2 or TRBV6-3 to TRBJ2-7, with D uncertain. The V end lost 6 bases, the J end lost 3 bases, and 9 bases lay between the germline ends. CDR1 MNHEY and CDR2 SVGEGT come from the germline V gene. The CDR3 sequence is 12 residues long. The CDR3 DNA sequence: TGTGCCAGCAGCTCTACTCTCTACGAGCAGTACTTC. Translated, it gives CASSSTLYEQYF.

The V call is TRBV6-5, the J call TRBJ1-1; D is unclear. The CDR3 is 13 amino acids. V shed 7 bases and J shed 1 base, with 10 bases lying between them. CDR1 MNHEY and CDR2 SVGAGI come from the germline V gene. The CDR3 DNA is TGTGCCAGCACCCGAACTTGGAACACTGAAGCTTTCTTT. Amino acid sequence: CASTRTWNTEAFF.